A single sample gave rise to the 15 T cell receptor beta chains below, sequenced in a study of blood T cell repertoires in COVID-19. Clones were read by immunoSEQ multiplex PCR, and TCRdb kept only the in-frame ones, dropping some. The sample shows more than 200,000 clones, more than 70% of them seen only once. Sequenced: peripheral blood. These receptors came from a woman aged 55-70 years with acute or convalescent COVID-19.

The chain couples TRBV10-3 to TRBJ1-5, with 10 bases fitting TRBD1. Germline V gene lookup returns CDR1 ENHRY and CDR2 SYGVKD. Losses at the gene ends were 2 bases for V and 5 bases for J; bases not matched to a gene: 6. The CDR3 length is 16 residues. CDR3 sequence reads: CAISEGTGVVHQPQHF. The CDR3 nucleotides are TGTGCCATCAGTGAGGGGACAGGGGTGGTTCATCAGCCCCAGCATTTT.

Regarding this clone: Other DNA variants within this sample encode the same CDR3. The gene calls are TRBV12-3 or TRBV12-4 and TRBJ1-4; D unresolved. This CDR3 contains 11 residues. The V end lost 3 bases, the J end lost 7 bases, and 3 bases lay between the germline ends. The CDR3 DNA is TGTGCCAGCAGTTTTCTTGAAAAACTGTTTTTT. Amino acid sequence: CASSFLEKLFF.

The V gene is TRBV27, the J gene TRBJ1-1; D is unresolved. V was trimmed by 2 bases and J by 4 bases, leaving 8 bases between them. The CDR3 covers 13 residues. Germline V gives CDR1 MNHEY, CDR2 SMNVEV (reference sequence). The CDR3: CASSLGEVTEAFF. The DNA of the CDR3 is TGTGCCAGCAGTTTAGGGGAGGTCACTGAAGCTTTCTTT.

The chain recombines TRBV10-1 with TRBJ1-1; D is possibly TRBD1 (6 bases). This CDR3 region has 16 residues. V lost 7 bases and J 1 base, leaving 19 bases between the germline ends. Looked up from germline, CDR1 is WNHNN and CDR2 is SYGVQD (reference sequence). CDR3 in DNA: TGCGCCAGCAACGGACAGATATGTTTTACGAACACTGAAGCTTTCTTT. Translation gives CASNGQICFTNTEAFF.

The chain is built from TRBV2 and TRBJ2-7; 10 nucleotides match TRBD1. The CDR3 covers 13 residues. The germline CDR1 and CDR2 sequences are SNHLY and FYNNEI. V was pared by 9 bases and J by 5 bases, with 7 bases of the junction left unmatched. The CDR3 here is CARKGTGDHEQYF. In nucleotides, the CDR3 is TGTGCCAGGAAGGGGACAGGGGATCACGAGCAGTACTTC. The whole variable domain, remainder taken from reference TRBV2 and TRBJ2-7, is EPEVTQTPSHQVTQMGQEVILRCVPISNHLYFYWYRQILGQKVEFLVSFYNNEISEKSEIFDDQFSVERPDGSNFTLKIRSTKLEDSAMYFCARKGTGDHEQYFGPGTRLTVT.

This rearrangement joins TRBV18 to TRBJ2-1; 8 bases align to TRBD2. This CDR3 has 16 amino acids. The germline V gene has CDR1 KGHSH and CDR2 LQKENI. With V trimmed by 0 bases and J by 5 bases, 6 bases remained unmatched. The CDR3 region is CASSPPAGGSNNEQFF. The CDR3 nucleotides are TGTGCCAGCTCACCACCGGCGGGGGGCTCGAACAATGAGCAGTTCTTC.

V and J are TRBV18 and TRBJ2-1, with 8 bases matching TRBD2. The ends lost 3 bases at V and 8 bases at J; junction bases unmatched: 3. The V gene's germline CDR1 is KGHSH and CDR2 LQKENI. The CDR3 covers 13 residues. CDR3 protein: CASSPLLADEQFF. CDR3 sequence (DNA): TGTGCCAGCTCACCCCTACTAGCGGATGAGCAGTTCTTC.

The chain recombines TRBV5-1 with TRBJ1-5; tentatively, D is TRBD1 (5 bases). V lost 4 bases and J lost 3, with 11 bases in between. Germline CDR1 is SGHRS and CDR2 is YFSETQ. This CDR3 has 14 amino acids. The CDR3 loop is CASSLDSYNQPQHF. Here the CDR3 DNA reads TGCGCCAGCAGCCTAGACAGTTACAATCAGCCCCAGCATTTT.

The CDR3 sequence: CASSLRGDRPQHF. The CDR3 coding sequence is TGTGCCAGCAGCTTGCGGGGGGATCGGCCCCAGCATTTT. The V gene is TRBV5-6, the J gene TRBJ1-5, with TRBD1 as a possible D gene (5 bases). CDR3 length: 13 amino acids. V was clipped by 1 base and J by 9 bases, with 11 bases between them. Germline V gene sequence: CDR1 SGHDT, CDR2 YYEEEE.

V gene TRBV27 combines with J gene TRBJ1-6; 8 bases agree with TRBD1. Germline V CDR1 and CDR2: MNHEY, SMNVEV (reference sequence). This CDR3 is built from 17 residues. V lost 5 bases and J lost 6; bases outside the gene matches: 12. Written as DNA, the CDR3 is TGTGCCAGCAGTGAGAGAACGGGACAGGCATTTAATTCACCCCTCCACTTT. Translating it yields CASSERTGQAFNSPLHF.

This clone was observed a handful of times. The J gene is TRBJ2-3, the V gene TRBV11-2, with D possibly matching TRBD1 (5 bases). The CDR3 length is 14 residues. The V and J ends lost 5 bases and 8 bases respectively, with 17 bases between them. The germline CDR1 and CDR2 sequences are SGHAT and FQNNGV. Here the CDR3 DNA reads TGTGCCAGCAGCCAGGGATTTAGCATCCCTACGCAGTATTTT. Amino acid sequence: CASSQGFSIPTQYF.

The V call is TRBV6-6, the J call TRBJ2-7; maybe TRBD2 (6 bases). There are 13 residues in the CDR3. Per the germline V gene, CDR1 is MNHNY and CDR2 is SVGAGI (reference sequence). Trimming removed 6 bases from V and 7 bases from J, with 16 bases in between. The CDR3 here is CASRLRAGGEQYF. Here the CDR3 DNA reads TGTGCCAGCAGGCTAAGGGCTGGAGGGGAGCAGTACTTC.

The CDR3: CASSDSGRAAEQYF. The CDR3, as DNA: TGTGCCAGCAGCGATAGCGGGAGGGCAGCCGAGCAGTACTTC. The chain is built from TRBV6-5 and TRBJ2-7, with TRBD2 identical over 11 bases. Germline V gives CDR1 MNHEY, CDR2 SVGAGI. J gave up 6 bases and V 6 bases, and 7 bases lay outside the gene matches. CDR3 length: 14 residues.

The chain has TRBV30 and TRBJ2-2; D is unclear. This CDR3 spans 12 amino acids. Germline assignment: CDR1 GTSNPN and CDR2 SVGIG (reference sequence). V shed 4 bases and J shed 1 base, with 4 bases lying between them. CDR3 in amino acids: CAWTMNTGELFF. The CDR3 bases are TGTGCCTGGACTATGAACACCGGGGAGCTGTTTTTT.

This clone has just one count. J is TRBJ1-2 and V is TRBV12-3 or TRBV12-4, with 10 positions matching TRBD1. Trimming took 3 bases from V and 8 from J; bases not matched to a gene: 3. The CDR3 loop spans 13 amino acids. CDR3 amino acids: CASSLGQGKGYTF. The DNA for the CDR3 is TGTGCCAGCAGTTTGGGACAGGGGAAGGGCTACACCTTC.